A selection of T cell receptor beta chains follows, all from one sample in a study of blood T cell repertoires in COVID-19. TCRdb keeps only in-frame clones here, not all; method: immunoSEQ multiplex PCR. The data contain roughly 230,000 clones, about 85% of them seen just once; the ten biggest clones take up roughly 6.4%. The sample comprised peripheral blood. Every receptor here comes from a woman aged 55-75 years with active or convalescent COVID-19. Both conserved end residues are trimmed from each CDR3.

v_gene	j_gene	CDR3aa
TRBV29-1	TRBJ2-1	SVAPWGRYNEQF
TRBV10-3	TRBJ2-1	AIKRTGNNEQF
TRBV19	TRBJ2-2	ASSHIGRAGELF
TRBV14	TRBJ2-3	ASSQAPSGGAGTDTQY
TRBV5-8	TRBJ1-1	ASSPLRGHTEAF
TRBV19	TRBJ2-1	ASSGPTGDEQF
TRBV6-1	TRBJ2-6	ASSDLLSGANVLT
TRBV2	TRBJ2-7	ASNKLRDRGYEQY
TRBV7-6	TRBJ2-1	ASSLVAGGSDEQF
TRBV11-2	TRBJ1-1	ASSAQAWVNTEAF